This T cell receptor (beta chain) is from a study of Ad26.COV2.S vaccination and SARS-CoV-2 variants. Study information: The study gave Ad26.COV2.S intramuscularly, once or twice 56 days apart.

The treatment denotes: 19 received Ad26.COV2.S at low or high dose, single or two shots; about 5 received placebo; per-sample allocation not given. Sampling was performed 63 days after the first vaccine or placebo injection. This clone came up once. Only in-frame clones appear in the TCRdb table, and some are missing; sequencing was by immunoSEQ multiplex PCR. The sample includes over 450,000 clones, roughly nine tenths of them seen just once. The CDR3 spans 15 residues. V shed 6 bases, J shed 1 base, and the junction held 7 bases outside the gene matches. CDR1 is MNHEY, CDR2 SVGAGI, per germline. This chain links TRBV6-5 with TRBJ2-3, with TRBD2 identical over 7 bases. The sequencing used peripheral blood, collected in a trial of Ad26.COV2.S vaccine versus placebo. The clonotype was recovered from a person aged 18-60 years who received the Ad26.COV2.S COVID-19 vaccine or a placebo. This CDR3 is CASRSGGGRTDTQYF. CDR3 sequence (DNA): TGTGCCAGCAGAAGTGGGGGAGGGCGCACAGATACGCAGTATTTT.